This TCR beta chain was recorded in a study of post-analysis software for immune sequencing data. The study's findings and limits: Same-batch samples co-clustered strongly by F measure.

cDNA libraries of TCR beta carried unique molecular identifiers. TCRdb passed the PCR reads through MiXCR, listing each CDR3 protein once. This sample has roughly 600,000 distinct CDR3 sequences, with around 47% found just once. Worth noting for this clonotype: The antigen remains undetermined.

This receptor was taken from a girl between 10 and 17 years old with multiple sclerosis. The specimen was blood.

CDR3 residues: CASSFSSGANYGYTF. The CDR3 DNA sequence: TGTGCCAGCAGTTTCAGTTCAGGGGCTAACTATGGCTACACCTTC. This chain joins TRBV27 and TRBJ1-2; D is perhaps TRBD1 (6 bases). This CDR3 comprises 15 residues. V lost 3 bases to trimming and J lost 0 bases, with 11 bases between them. Germline CDR1 and CDR2: MNHEY and SMNVEV (reference sequence).